One and the same sample provided the 4 T cell receptor beta chains below, sequenced in a study of post-analysis software for immune sequencing data. cDNA libraries of TCR beta carried unique molecular identifiers. TCRdb used MiXCR to reprocess the PCR reads, holding one entry per CDR3 protein. Among about 380,000 distinct CDR3 sequences listed, less than 40% were seen once. Study results and caveats: Five or six TRBV segments, TRBV5-6, TRBV5-1 and TRBV20-1 among them, were found more frequent in patients than controls.

Their specific antigens are unknown. Material: blood. These receptors originate from a girl aged 10-17 years with multiple sclerosis.

The chain employs TRBV6-1 and TRBJ2-7, with D perhaps matching TRBD2 (6 bases). The CDR3 runs 14 residues. Germline-derived CDR1 and CDR2 are MNHNS and SASEGT. With 8 bases removed from V and 6 bases from J, the gap between germline ends came to 20 bases. The CDR3 here is CASQKWASEVEQYF. In DNA, the CDR3 is TGTGCCAGCCAAAAGTGGGCTAGCGAGGTCGAGCAGTACTTC.

V gene TRBV20-1 combines with J gene TRBJ2-3; D unresolved. CDR1 is DFQATT and CDR2 is SNEGSKA in the germline V gene (reference sequence). V was trimmed by 3 bases and J by 4 bases, leaving 11 bases between them. The CDR3 is 13 amino acids. The CDR3: CSARDPVADTQYF. CDR3 nucleotide sequence: TGCAGTGCTAGGGACCCCGTGGCAGATACGCAGTATTTT.

This clonotype was observed a handful of times. The chain is built from TRBV6-1 and TRBJ2-7, with D possibly matching TRBD1 (7 bases). Germline V gene lookup returns CDR1 MNHNS and CDR2 SASEGT. Trimming left V 6 bases short and J 0 bases short, with 12 bases between. CDR3 length equals 14 residues. CDR3 region: CASRRDSFSYEQYF. The CDR3 bases are TGTGCCAGCAGGCGGGACAGCTTCTCCTACGAGCAGTACTTC.

The rearrangement joins TRBV15 to TRBJ2-7; tentatively, D is TRBD1 (6 bases). The V gene's germline CDR1 is LNHNV and CDR2 YYDKDF (reference sequence). CDR3 length: 14 amino acids. V was pared by 4 bases and J by 1 base, with 11 bases between. CDR3: CATSTVRGSYEQYF. DNA of the CDR3: TGTGCCACCAGCACTGTCAGGGGATCCTACGAGCAGTACTTC.